The 6 T cell receptor beta chains in this list originate from one sample, sequenced in a study of neurological immune-mediated disorders. TCRdb called the 5' RACE reads again in MiXCR, with one record for every CDR3 protein. Of about 21,000 distinct CDR3 sequences in the sample, roughly 17% were seen once. The sequencing input was CD8+ T cells from blood. The receptor set was obtained from a woman between 18 and 29 years old with multiple sclerosis.

This chain joins TRBV27 and TRBJ2-1; a possible D gene is TRBD2 (6 bases). The germline V gene has CDR1 MNHEY and CDR2 SMNVEV (reference sequence). The CDR3 sequence is 18 residues long. V was clipped by 2 bases and J by 5 bases, with 22 bases between them. The CDR3 spells CASSLGPPGPRGNNEQFF. The DNA of the CDR3 is TGTGCCAGCAGTTTAGGCCCTCCGGGGCCCCGCGGGAACAATGAGCAGTTCTTC.

The chain uses TRBV7-9 and TRBJ2-7; 9 bases map to TRBD1. Looked up from germline, CDR1 is SEHNR and CDR2 is FQNEAQ (reference sequence). V gave up 5 bases and J gave up 5 bases; unmatched junction bases: 10. The CDR3 sequence is 15 residues long. The DNA for the CDR3 is TGTGCCAGCAGCAAGGCCGGGACAGGGTCCAACGAGCAGTACGTC. Protein: CASSKAGTGSNEQYV.

This clonotype occurred many times. This rearrangement joins TRBV9 to TRBJ2-1; D is possibly TRBD2 (7 bases). The CDR3 length is 15 residues. With 0 bases removed from V and 8 bases from J, the gap between germline ends came to 15 bases. Germline CDR1 reads SGDLS; CDR2 reads YYNGEE. The CDR3 loop is CASSVGGGLLDEQFF. In DNA, the CDR3 is TGTGCCAGCAGCGTAGGGGGGGGCCTTCTCGATGAGCAGTTCTTC.

DNA of the CDR3: TGTGCCAGCAGTGACTCGGGACAGGGGGTTTATGAGCAGTTCTTC. This sequence encodes CASSDSGQGVYEQFF. The gene calls are TRBV6-4 and TRBJ2-1; 11 positions match TRBD1. Germline values: CDR1 MRHNA, CDR2 SNTAGT. Germline trimming cut 0 bases from V and 8 bases from J; bases unmatched to any gene: 3. The CDR3 contains 15 residues.

The chain uses TRBV10-3 and TRBJ2-7, with D maybe TRBD1 (6 bases). With 3 bases removed from V and 1 base from J, the gap between germline ends came to 13 bases. CDR1 is ENHRY and CDR2 is SYGVKD in the germline V gene. This CDR3 has 15 residues. CDR3 DNA sequence: TGTGCCATCAGTGACAAGGGGGTAGGGTCCTACGAGCAGTACTTC. This encodes CAISDKGVGSYEQYF.

This chain connects TRBV20-1 to TRBJ2-3; perhaps TRBD2 as D (7 bases). CDR1 is DFQATT and CDR2 is SNEGSKA in the germline V gene (reference sequence). This CDR3 comprises 15 residues. V shed 5 bases and J shed 7 bases, with 22 bases lying between them. In DNA form, the CDR3 reads TGCAGTGCTCCCGTTGGGGGGGCCGTCGCATATACGCAGTATTTT. Translating it yields CSAPVGGAVAYTQYF.